The sequence of this TCR beta chain was determined in a study of T cell repertoires in cytomegalovirus infection. Across the study: Well-studied HLA-B-restricted CMV epitopes were used in the study alongside recently identified HLA-C-restricted ones. Carrying CMV and the relevant HLA type showed in public TCR beta signatures. Findings and caveats of the study: The ex vivo response showed dominance by HLA-C-restricted CMV-specific TCR beta clonotypes.

The V gene lost 6 bases and the J gene lost 0 bases, with 15 bases spanning the gap. The CDR3 is made up of 15 amino acids. Germline loops: CDR1 SGHAT, CDR2 FQNNGV. TCRdb reprocessed the reads with MiXCR, giving one entry per CDR3 protein. The sample contains roughly 160,000 distinct CDR3 sequences, less than 25% of which appear only once. This clonotype has just a few counts. Its antigen is not identified. This TCR was sampled from a human donor in good health (CMV status not recorded). Some clones in this sample may be carry-over from other donors' samples. The sequenced sample was CD8+ T cells from cultured PBMCs, obtained from culture after CMV antigen stimulation. The gene calls are TRBV11-2 and TRBJ2-7; unclear D gene. In nucleotides, the CDR3 is TGTGCCAGCAGTTATTTCCCCGTAAGCTCCTACGAGCAGTACTTC. It is translated as CASSYFPVSSYEQYF.